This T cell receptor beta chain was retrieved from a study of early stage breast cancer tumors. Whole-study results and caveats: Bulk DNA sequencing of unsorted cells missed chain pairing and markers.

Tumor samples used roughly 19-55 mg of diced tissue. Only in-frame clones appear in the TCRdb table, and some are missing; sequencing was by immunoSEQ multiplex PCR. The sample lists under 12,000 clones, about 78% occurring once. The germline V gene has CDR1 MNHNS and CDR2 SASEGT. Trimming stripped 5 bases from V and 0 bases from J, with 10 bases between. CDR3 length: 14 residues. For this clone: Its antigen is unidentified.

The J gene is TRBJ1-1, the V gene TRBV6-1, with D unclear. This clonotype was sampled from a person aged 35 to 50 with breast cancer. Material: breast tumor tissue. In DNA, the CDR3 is TGTGCCAGCAGTCACCGGACGGTGAACACTGAAGCTTTCTTT. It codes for CASSHRTVNTEAFF.